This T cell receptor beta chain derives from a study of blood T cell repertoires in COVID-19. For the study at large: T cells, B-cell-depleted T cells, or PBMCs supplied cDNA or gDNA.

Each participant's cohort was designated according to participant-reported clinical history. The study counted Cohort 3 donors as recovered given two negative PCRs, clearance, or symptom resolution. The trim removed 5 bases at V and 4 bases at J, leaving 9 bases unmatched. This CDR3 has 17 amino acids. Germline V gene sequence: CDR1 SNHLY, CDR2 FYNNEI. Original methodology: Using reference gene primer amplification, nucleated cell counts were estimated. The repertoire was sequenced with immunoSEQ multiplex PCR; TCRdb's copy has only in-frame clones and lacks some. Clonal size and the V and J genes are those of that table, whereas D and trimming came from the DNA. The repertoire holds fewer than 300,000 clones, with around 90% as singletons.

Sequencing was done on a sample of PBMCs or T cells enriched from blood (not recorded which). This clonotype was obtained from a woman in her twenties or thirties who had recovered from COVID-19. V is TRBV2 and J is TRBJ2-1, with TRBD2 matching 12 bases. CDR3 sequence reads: CASSLRLAGDLYNEQFF. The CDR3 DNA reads TGTGCCAGCAGTCTACGACTAGCGGGAGATCTTTACAATGAGCAGTTCTTC.